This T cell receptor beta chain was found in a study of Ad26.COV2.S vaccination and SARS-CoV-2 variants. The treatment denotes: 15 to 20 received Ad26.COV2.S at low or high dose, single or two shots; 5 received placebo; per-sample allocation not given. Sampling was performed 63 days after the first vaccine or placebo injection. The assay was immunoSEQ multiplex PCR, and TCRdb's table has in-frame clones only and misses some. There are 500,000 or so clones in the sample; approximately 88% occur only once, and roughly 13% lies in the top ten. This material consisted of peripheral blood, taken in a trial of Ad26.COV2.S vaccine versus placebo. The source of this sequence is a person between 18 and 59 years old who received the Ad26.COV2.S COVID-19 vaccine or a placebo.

CDR3 region: CSVVPGGSYEQYF. CDR3 DNA: TGCAGCGTTGTCCCGGGGGGCTCCTACGAGCAGTACTTC. The V call is TRBV29-1, the J call TRBJ2-7, with 7 bases fitting TRBD2. The germline gives CDR1 SQVTM, CDR2 ANQGSEA. The CDR3 contains 13 residues. With 4 bases clipped from V and 0 bases from J, the junction kept 3 bases outside the gene matches.